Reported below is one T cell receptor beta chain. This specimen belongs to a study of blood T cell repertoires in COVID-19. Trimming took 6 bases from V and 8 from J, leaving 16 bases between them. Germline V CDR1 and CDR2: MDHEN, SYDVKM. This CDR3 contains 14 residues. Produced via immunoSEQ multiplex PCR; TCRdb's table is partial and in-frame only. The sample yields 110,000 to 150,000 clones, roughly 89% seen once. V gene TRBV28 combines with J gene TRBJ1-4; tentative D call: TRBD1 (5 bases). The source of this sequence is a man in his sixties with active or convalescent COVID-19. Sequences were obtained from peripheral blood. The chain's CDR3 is CASSLSGSREKLFF. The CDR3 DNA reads TGTGCCAGCAGCTTGTCAGGGTCTCGAGAAAAACTGTTTTTT. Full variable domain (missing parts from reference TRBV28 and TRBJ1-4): DVKVTQSSRYLVKRTGEKVFLECVQDMDHENMFWYRQDPGLGLRLIYFSYDVKMKEKGDIPEGYSVSREKKERFSLILESASTNQTSMYLCASSLSGSREKLFFGSGTQLSVL.